Below, one T cell receptor beta chain is given with its context. Its target is unknown. This entry belongs to a study of T cell repertoires in cytomegalovirus infection. The CDR3 runs 15 residues. Germline V gene lookup returns CDR1 ENHRY and CDR2 SYGVKD. Trimming cost V 5 bases and J 2 bases, with 14 bases left between them. Overall study results and limits: HLA-C-restricted TCR beta clonotypes specific for CMV led the ex vivo response.

In TCRdb, the reads were re-called with MiXCR into one record per CDR3 protein. Counted here are hundreds of thousands of distinct CDR3 sequences, roughly 24% occurring once; the ten biggest clones make up 6.5% to 10%. This receptor was obtained from a human donor in good health (CMV status not recorded). Some clones in this sample may be carry-over from other donors' samples. Sequenced sample: CD8+ T cells from PBMCs. The genes are TRBV10-3 and TRBJ2-3; possibly TRBD1 for D (5 bases). CDR3 in amino acids: CAISYDSMFTDTQYF. Here the CDR3 DNA reads TGTGCCATCAGTTATGACAGCATGTTCACAGATACGCAGTATTTT.